This is a list of T cell receptor beta chains from one sample in a study of blood T cells in healthy people across ages. TCRdb re-called the 5' RACE reads with MiXCR, one entry per CDR3 protein. The sample includes just over 800,000 distinct CDR3 sequences, about 62% of them seen just once. Specimen: blood. The receptor source for this set is a man aged 25-40 years in good health. The CDR3 runs from the conserved cysteine through the conserved F or W. D genes are given only for firm matches. Clone size, where shown, is once, few, many, or a class for clones that have expanded.

NA | TRBJ2-1 | NA | TRBV6-2/TRBV6-3 | CASSGSLGGNEQFF | TGTGCCAGCTCTGGGTCCTTAGGGGGCAATGAGCAGTTCTTC
NA | TRBJ2-1 | NA | TRBV3-1 | CASSQASWNEQFF | TGTGCCAGCAGCCAAGCTTCTTGGAATGAGCAGTTCTTC
NA | TRBJ2-5 | TRBD2 | TRBV4-2 | CASSQDPLLAGETQYF | TGTGCCAGCAGCCAAGATCCACTCCTAGCGGGGGAGACCCAGTACTTC
NA | TRBJ2-5 | NA | TRBV20-1 | CSARDQDSLYQETQYF | TGCAGTGCTAGAGATCAGGACTCTTTGTACCAAGAGACCCAGTACTTC
NA | TRBJ2-5 | NA | TRBV7-9 | CASSPDYLGTQYF | TGTGCCAGCAGCCCGGACTACCTAGGGACCCAGTACTTC
few | TRBJ2-6 | TRBD1 | TRBV6-6 | CASSRTGASGANVLTF | TGTGCCAGCAGTCGCACAGGGGCCTCTGGGGCCAACGTCCTGACTTTC
NA | TRBJ1-5 | NA | TRBV7-6 | CASSFQMGDNQPQHF | TGTGCCAGCAGCTTTCAAATGGGAGATAATCAGCCCCAGCATTTT
few | TRBJ1-6 | TRBD1 | TRBV7-2 | CASSVGQGASSPLHF | TGTGCCAGCAGCGTGGGACAGGGGGCGAGTTCACCCCTCCACTTT
NA | TRBJ2-3 | NA | TRBV12-3/TRBV12-4 | CASSPLVELLDTQYF | TGTGCCAGCAGCCCTTTAGTAGAACTTTTAGATACGCAGTATTTT
NA | TRBJ1-2 | NA | TRBV6-6 | CASSYDGDRDGYTF | TGTGCCAGCAGTTACGATGGGGACCGGGATGGCTACACCTTC
NA | TRBJ1-5 | NA | TRBV12-3/TRBV12-4 | CASSVLRDQPQHF | TGTGCCAGCAGTGTACTTCGGGATCAGCCCCAGCATTTT
NA | TRBJ2-7 | NA | TRBV3-1 | CASSLLYSEQYF | TGTGCCAGCAGCCTTTTATATTCCGAGCAGTACTTC
NA | TRBJ2-1 | TRBD1 | TRBV28 | CASSLQGAGVTINEQFF | TGTGCCAGCAGTCTCCAGGGGGCGGGCGTCACGATCAATGAGCAGTTCTTC
NA | TRBJ2-1 | TRBD2 | TRBV9 | CASSRRGGSSEQFF | TGTGCCAGCAGTAGACGCGGGGGGTCAAGTGAGCAGTTCTTC
once | TRBJ2-7 | TRBD2 | TRBV12-3/TRBV12-4 | CASSLVGLAGPRGYEQYF | TGTGCCAGCAGTTTAGTGGGACTAGCGGGCCCGAGGGGCTACGAGCAGTACTTC
few | TRBJ2-7 | TRBD2 | TRBV7-2 | CASSLNWIAGGYEQYF | TGTGCCAGCAGCTTAAATTGGATAGCGGGGGGGTACGAGCAGTACTTC
NA | TRBJ2-5 | TRBD2 | TRBV3-1 | CASSSRTSGSYQETQYF | TGTGCCAGCAGCTCGCGGACTAGCGGATCGTACCAAGAGACCCAGTACTTC
few | TRBJ1-2 | NA | TRBV4-3 | CASSQDSGFYGYTF | TGCGCCAGCAGCCAAGACTCCGGGTTCTATGGCTACACCTTC
NA | TRBJ2-7 | NA | TRBV29-1 | CSVAQEGFPDEQYF | TGCAGCGTCGCACAAGAAGGTTTCCCGGACGAGCAGTACTTC
few | TRBJ2-3 | TRBD2 | TRBV30 | CAWIAGGPTDTQYF | TGTGCCTGGATAGCGGGGGGACCCACAGATACGCAGTATTTT
NA | TRBJ2-3 | TRBD1 | TRBV7-2 | CASSLGRGTQYF | TGTGCCAGCAGCTTAGGCAGGGGGACGCAGTATTTT
NA | TRBJ1-6 | NA | TRBV4-3 | CASSQEASGISPLHF | TGCGCCAGCAGCCAAGAAGCATCTGGGATCTCACCCCTCCACTTT
NA | TRBJ2-3 | NA | TRBV4-2 | CASSQDWLLDTQYF | TGTGCCAGCAGCCAAGATTGGCTGCTTGACACGCAGTATTTT
NA | TRBJ2-3 | NA | TRBV6-2/TRBV6-3 | CASKGGPVTDTQYF | TGTGCCAGCAAGGGGGGTCCAGTAACAGATACGCAGTATTTT
NA | TRBJ2-1 | NA | TRBV6-6 | CASSIGVAEQFF | TGTGCCAGCAGTATAGGGGTAGCTGAGCAGTTCTTC
few | TRBJ2-7 | NA | TRBV6-6 | CASSWEHRPPTDEQYF | TGTGCCAGCAGTTGGGAACACAGGCCCCCGACGGACGAGCAGTACTTC
few | TRBJ2-5 | NA | TRBV9 | CASSPTGQGETQYF | TGTGCCAGCAGCCCCACGGGGCAGGGAGAGACCCAGTACTTC
NA | TRBJ2-7 | NA | TRBV7-9 | CASSETTGLVEQYF | TGTGCCAGCAGCGAAACCACAGGGCTTGTCGAGCAGTACTTC
few | TRBJ1-6 | NA | TRBV12-3/TRBV12-4 | CASSFTTGTSPLHF | TGTGCCAGCAGTTTTACGACAGGCACTTCACCCCTCCACTTT
NA | TRBJ2-1 | NA | TRBV6-1 | CASSGLVYNEQFF | TGTGCCAGCAGCGGCCTAGTCTACAATGAGCAGTTCTTC
NA | TRBJ2-5 | TRBD1 | TRBV6-6 | CASRPPRDSVGETQYF | TGTGCCAGCAGGCCCCCTCGGGACAGCGTCGGGGAGACCCAGTACTTC
NA | TRBJ2-5 | TRBD2 | TRBV9 | CASSAAGGEEETQYF | TGTGCCAGCAGCGCAGCGGGGGGGGAGGAAGAGACCCAGTACTTC
NA | TRBJ2-1 | NA | TRBV11-2 | CATGGGFNEQFF | TGTGCCACCGGGGGAGGTTTTAATGAGCAGTTCTTC
NA | TRBJ1-4 | NA | TRBV3-1 | CASSLEGSANEKLFF | TGTGCCAGCAGCCTAGAGGGGTCAGCTAATGAAAAACTGTTTTTT
NA | TRBJ2-1 | TRBD2 | TRBV4-3 | CASSQELLAGLNEQFF | TGCGCCAGCAGCCAAGAGCTACTAGCGGGGCTCAATGAGCAGTTCTTC
NA | TRBJ2-5 | TRBD2 | TRBV3-1 | CASSPSGRGERETQYF | TGTGCCAGCAGCCCAAGTGGGCGGGGGGAGCGGGAGACCCAGTACTTC
NA | TRBJ1-4 | NA | TRBV4-3 | CASSQDGGTSEKLFF | TGCGCCAGCAGCCAAGATGGTGGGACGTCTGAAAAACTGTTTTTT
NA | TRBJ2-5 | TRBD2 | TRBV11-1 | CASSLGLVGGYGGEETQYF | TGTGCCAGCAGCTTAGGGCTAGTGGGGGGGTACGGCGGCGAAGAGACCCAGTACTTC
few | TRBJ2-7 | NA | TRBV7-3 | CASSSTGSYEQYF | TGTGCCAGCAGCTCTACCGGGTCCTACGAGCAGTACTTC
NA | TRBJ2-7 | NA | TRBV10-3 | CAISGRADGTRQYF | TGTGCCATCAGTGGCCGCGCGGACGGGACAAGGCAGTACTTC
NA | TRBJ1-5 | NA | TRBV27 | CASSLPGRPQHF | TGTGCCAGCAGTTTACCCGGGCGGCCCCAGCATTTT
NA | TRBJ2-7 | NA | TRBV25-1 | CATGLEGSEQYF | TGTGCCACGGGCCTGGAGGGGAGCGAGCAGTACTTC
NA | TRBJ1-5 | NA | TRBV7-2 | CADSLVPAWDQPQHF | TGTGCCGACAGCTTAGTGCCAGCCTGGGATCAGCCCCAGCATTTT
NA | TRBJ2-7 | TRBD1 | TRBV29-1 | CSVEDGGTGVGYEQYF | TGCAGCGTTGAAGATGGAGGGACAGGGGTAGGGTACGAGCAGTACTTC
NA | TRBJ1-4 | NA | TRBV14 | CASSPTQGRTNEKLFF | TGTGCCAGCAGCCCGACCCAGGGGCGGACTAATGAAAAACTGTTTTTT
NA | TRBJ2-3 | TRBD2 | TRBV29-1 | CSVEGGSDTQYF | TGCAGCGTTGAGGGGGGGAGTGATACGCAGTATTTT
few | TRBJ2-7 | TRBD2 | TRBV29-1 | CSVEVGAGGIPYEQYF | TGCAGCGTTGAAGTCGGTGCGGGGGGTATTCCGTACGAGCAGTACTTC